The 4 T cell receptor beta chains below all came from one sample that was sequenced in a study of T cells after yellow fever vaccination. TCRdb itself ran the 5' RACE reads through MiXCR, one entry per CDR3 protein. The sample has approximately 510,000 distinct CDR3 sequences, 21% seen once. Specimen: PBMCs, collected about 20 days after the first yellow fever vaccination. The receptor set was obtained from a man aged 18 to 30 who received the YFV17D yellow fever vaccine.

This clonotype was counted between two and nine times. CDR3 coding DNA: TGTGCCAGCAGCTTAGCGCTGCAGACCGGGGAGCTGTTTTTT. This encodes CASSLALQTGELFF. This chain links TRBV7-9 with TRBJ2-2; D is unresolved. The V end was cut by 0 bases, the J end by 5 bases, with 7 bases between. CDR3 length equals 14 residues. CDR1 is SEHNR, CDR2 FQNEAQ, per germline (reference sequence).

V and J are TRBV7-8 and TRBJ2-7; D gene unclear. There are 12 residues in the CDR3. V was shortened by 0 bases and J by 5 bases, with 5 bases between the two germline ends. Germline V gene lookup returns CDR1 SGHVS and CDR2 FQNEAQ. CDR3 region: CASSLAEDEQYF. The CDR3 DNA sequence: TGTGCCAGCAGCTTAGCGGAAGACGAGCAGTACTTC.

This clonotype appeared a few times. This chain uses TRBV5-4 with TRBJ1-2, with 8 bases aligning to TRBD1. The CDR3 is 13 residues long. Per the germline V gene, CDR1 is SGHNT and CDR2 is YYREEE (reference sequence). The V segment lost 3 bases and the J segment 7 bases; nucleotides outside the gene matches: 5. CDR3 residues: CASSSTDRGGYTF. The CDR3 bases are TGTGCCAGCAGCTCGACCGACAGGGGTGGCTACACCTTC.

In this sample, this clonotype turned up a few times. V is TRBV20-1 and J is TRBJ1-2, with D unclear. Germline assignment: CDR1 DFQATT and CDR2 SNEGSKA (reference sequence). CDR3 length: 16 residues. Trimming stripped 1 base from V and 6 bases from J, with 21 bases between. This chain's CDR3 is CSARVVHQKIIDGYTF. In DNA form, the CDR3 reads TGCAGTGCTAGAGTCGTCCACCAGAAGATTATAGATGGCTACACCTTC.